The T cell receptor beta chain under discussion was sequenced for a study of human T cells and chemical hapten exposure. Whole-study context: Diphenylcyclopropenone was administered weekly to the scalp of patients throughout the roughly 24-week study.

Concerning this clonotype: The antigen is undetermined.

Time point: patch test 2, 6 weeks after DPC sensitization. As to treatment: therapeutic diphenylcyclopropenone sensitization with weekly scalp DPC. Germline trimming cut 6 bases from V and 6 bases from J; bases unmatched to any gene: 11. CDR3 size: 15 residues. Germline V gene sequence: CDR1 MNHEY, CDR2 SVGAGI. General observations from the study: Every donor had alopecia, and their immune response may therefore differ from healthy people's. The study found that PT1 expanded TCR counts correlated positively with patch test score. No change in TCRs above 1 in 1000 frequency was produced by DPC sensitization.

TCRdb called the RACE reads again in MiXCR, with one record for every CDR3 protein. Of a few hundred thousand distinct CDR3 sequences listed, about 6% were seen once; the top ten hold around 5.8%. The material sequenced was whole blood, taken in connection with sensitization to the hapten diphenylcyclopropenone (DPC). The V gene is TRBV6-5, the J gene TRBJ2-3; 8 nucleotides agree with TRBD1. This receptor was taken from a woman younger than 35 with alopecia areata. Some clones in this sample may be carry-over from other donors' samples. CDR3 in DNA: TGTGCCAGCAGCCCCCAGGACAGGGCGGGGGATACGCAGTATTTT. It translates to CASSPQDRAGDTQYF.